These T cell receptor beta chains were read from a single sample in a study of CD8 T cells in Susac syndrome. In TCRdb, the immunoSEQ multiplex PCR reads were re-called with MiXCR into one record per CDR3 protein. Found here are nearly 110,000 distinct CDR3 sequences, approximately 94% of them singletons; the top ten hold roughly 0.43%. Sequencing was performed on CD8+ T cells from PBMCs. Every receptor here comes from a human donor with Susac syndrome. CDR3s include the opening cysteine and the closing phenylalanine or tryptophan. Rows may omit the clone size; those that give it use once, few, many or a size class.

clone_size: -; j_call: TRBJ2-7; cdr3_length: 11; v_call: TRBV9; cdr3_aa: CASSVETPQYF
clone_size: once; j_call: TRBJ2-7; cdr3_length: 13; v_call: TRBV2; cdr3_aa: CASIAQNRVEQYF
clone_size: -; j_call: TRBJ2-7; cdr3_length: 16; v_call: TRBV27; cdr3_aa: CASSFGTGSLSYEQYF
clone_size: -; j_call: TRBJ2-7; cdr3_length: 16; v_call: TRBV5-1; cdr3_aa: CASSELPTAGGYEQYF
clone_size: -; j_call: TRBJ2-1; cdr3_length: 16; v_call: TRBV12-3/TRBV12-4; cdr3_aa: CASSLMTSGPWDEQFF
clone_size: -; j_call: TRBJ2-5; cdr3_length: 15; v_call: TRBV9; cdr3_aa: CASSSSGGSQETQYF
clone_size: -; j_call: TRBJ2-5; cdr3_length: 14; v_call: TRBV25-1; cdr3_aa: CASSALGGAETQYF
clone_size: -; j_call: TRBJ1-6; cdr3_length: 14; v_call: TRBV4-3; cdr3_aa: CASSQEGGGSPLHF
clone_size: -; j_call: TRBJ2-3; cdr3_length: 15; v_call: TRBV7-9; cdr3_aa: CASSPIPRNTDTQYF
clone_size: -; j_call: TRBJ1-1; cdr3_length: 13; v_call: TRBV20-1; cdr3_aa: CSAEHGGNTEAFF
clone_size: -; j_call: TRBJ2-5; cdr3_length: 14; v_call: TRBV25-1; cdr3_aa: CASSGGAARETQYF
clone_size: -; j_call: TRBJ1-1; cdr3_length: 13; v_call: TRBV19; cdr3_aa: CASSMAPLTEAFF
clone_size: -; j_call: TRBJ2-1; cdr3_length: 15; v_call: TRBV2; cdr3_aa: CASRTGTGAFGEQFF
clone_size: -; j_call: TRBJ1-4; cdr3_length: 14; v_call: TRBV7-2; cdr3_aa: CASSEQGLNEKLFF
clone_size: -; j_call: TRBJ1-1; cdr3_length: 15; v_call: TRBV20-1; cdr3_aa: CSASPPGLRTDEAFF
clone_size: -; j_call: TRBJ2-1; cdr3_length: 17; v_call: TRBV24-1; cdr3_aa: CATSGPGLERGADEQFF
clone_size: once; j_call: TRBJ2-7; cdr3_length: 14; v_call: TRBV4-1; cdr3_aa: CASSQESGLREQYF
clone_size: once; j_call: TRBJ2-1; cdr3_length: 16; v_call: TRBV15; cdr3_aa: CATSTERQGPYNEQFF
clone_size: -; j_call: TRBJ2-7; cdr3_length: 19; v_call: TRBV23-1; cdr3_aa: CASSQYEGGGHKIPYEQYF
clone_size: -; j_call: TRBJ2-3; cdr3_length: 15; v_call: TRBV9; cdr3_aa: CASSAWGGGTDTQYF
clone_size: once; j_call: TRBJ2-6; cdr3_length: 16; v_call: TRBV18; cdr3_aa: CASSLGEGSGANVLTF
clone_size: -; j_call: TRBJ2-1; cdr3_length: 13; v_call: TRBV7-6; cdr3_aa: CASSLAPRDEQFF
clone_size: -; j_call: TRBJ2-7; cdr3_length: 12; v_call: TRBV9; cdr3_aa: CASSSTGREQYF
clone_size: -; j_call: TRBJ2-3; cdr3_length: 15; v_call: TRBV12-3/TRBV12-4; cdr3_aa: CASSLLAGGPDTQYF
clone_size: -; j_call: TRBJ2-6; cdr3_length: 15; v_call: TRBV12-3/TRBV12-4; cdr3_aa: CASRGQGTGANVLTF
clone_size: -; j_call: TRBJ2-3; cdr3_length: 14; v_call: TRBV10-2; cdr3_aa: CASSPGTSGASQYF
clone_size: -; j_call: TRBJ1-4; cdr3_length: 14; v_call: TRBV2; cdr3_aa: CASSVGQSDEKLFF
clone_size: -; j_call: TRBJ2-1; cdr3_length: 16; v_call: TRBV6-5; cdr3_aa: CASSYSISGVNNEQFF
clone_size: -; j_call: TRBJ2-3; cdr3_length: 12; v_call: TRBV7-8; cdr3_aa: CASSLGTRERNF
clone_size: -; j_call: TRBJ2-7; cdr3_length: 14; v_call: TRBV5-6; cdr3_aa: CASSYSTEPYEQYF
clone_size: once; j_call: TRBJ2-2; cdr3_length: 14; v_call: TRBV20-1; cdr3_aa: CSAIAGGINGELFF
clone_size: once; j_call: TRBJ1-4; cdr3_length: 15; v_call: TRBV19; cdr3_aa: CASSTPMTNDEKLFF
clone_size: -; j_call: TRBJ1-4; cdr3_length: 16; v_call: TRBV24-1; cdr3_aa: CATSDLRRGPGEKLFF
clone_size: -; j_call: TRBJ2-2; cdr3_length: 13; v_call: TRBV20-1; cdr3_aa: CSARAANTGELFF
clone_size: -; j_call: TRBJ2-5; cdr3_length: 14; v_call: TRBV2; cdr3_aa: CASSPTGGRGTQYF
clone_size: -; j_call: TRBJ2-1; cdr3_length: 14; v_call: TRBV6-2/TRBV6-3; cdr3_aa: CASITTEDTRQQFF
clone_size: -; j_call: TRBJ1-2; cdr3_length: 13; v_call: TRBV7-2; cdr3_aa: CASSFINGYGYTF
clone_size: -; j_call: TRBJ2-7; cdr3_length: 13; v_call: TRBV25-1; cdr3_aa: CASSGRGLYEQYF
clone_size: -; j_call: TRBJ2-1; cdr3_length: 12; v_call: TRBV15; cdr3_aa: CATSRSGGEQFF
clone_size: once; j_call: TRBJ1-5; cdr3_length: 15; v_call: TRBV20-1; cdr3_aa: CSASPLVALDQPQHF
clone_size: -; j_call: TRBJ1-2; cdr3_length: 15; v_call: TRBV19; cdr3_aa: CASSITLQGYYGYTF
clone_size: -; j_call: TRBJ1-2; cdr3_length: 11; v_call: TRBV7-8; cdr3_aa: CASSSGQLITF
clone_size: -; j_call: TRBJ1-1; cdr3_length: 13; v_call: TRBV9; cdr3_aa: CASSVGTESEAFF
clone_size: -; j_call: TRBJ2-1; cdr3_length: 14; v_call: TRBV20-1; cdr3_aa: CSASLSGAYNEQFF
clone_size: once; j_call: TRBJ2-7; cdr3_length: 13; v_call: TRBV7-9; cdr3_aa: CASSLAGEYEQYF
clone_size: -; j_call: TRBJ1-3; cdr3_length: 15; v_call: TRBV12-3/TRBV12-4; cdr3_aa: CASSSTGDSGNTIYF
clone_size: once; j_call: TRBJ2-5; cdr3_length: 14; v_call: TRBV7-8; cdr3_aa: CASNWEGDQETQYF
clone_size: -; j_call: TRBJ1-2; cdr3_length: 15; v_call: TRBV5-1; cdr3_aa: CASSFSTDENYGYTF
clone_size: -; j_call: TRBJ2-5; cdr3_length: 13; v_call: TRBV12-3/TRBV12-4; cdr3_aa: CASNSGGGETQYF
clone_size: -; j_call: TRBJ2-1; cdr3_length: 12; v_call: TRBV29-1; cdr3_aa: CSVEDMENGQFF
clone_size: -; j_call: TRBJ1-5; cdr3_length: 13; v_call: TRBV2; cdr3_aa: CASSGQGNQPQHF
clone_size: -; j_call: TRBJ1-2; cdr3_length: 14; v_call: TRBV27; cdr3_aa: CASSGQGSVYGYTF
clone_size: -; j_call: TRBJ1-2; cdr3_length: 13; v_call: TRBV6-2/TRBV6-3; cdr3_aa: CASSYENGGGYTF
clone_size: -; j_call: TRBJ2-2; cdr3_length: 15; v_call: TRBV5-4; cdr3_aa: CASSLGDYNTGELFF
clone_size: -; j_call: TRBJ1-5; cdr3_length: 15; v_call: TRBV15; cdr3_aa: CATSRDRANNQPQHF